The 3 T cell receptor beta chains reported below all come from one sample, sequenced in a study of cytomegalovirus exposure and HLA in healthy donors (dated by TCRdb to 2017 to 2019). The method was the immunoSEQ multiplex PCR assay. For the multiplex PCR, a mixture combining 60 forward primers for TCR Vbeta segments and 13 reverse primers for TCR Jbeta segments was used. Not all clones reach the TCRdb copy of this immuneACCESS table, which keeps in-frame sequences only. Checked studies attribute under half of the gap to unresolved V genes and leave the rest unexplained. Counted in this sample were roughly 160,000 clones; approximately 79% of them appeared once. In total, the top ten clones hold around 4% of the sample. Source material: PBMCs. The receptors shown here come from a man aged 40-49 years in good health and CMV-seronegative.

The rearrangement links TRBV4-3 to TRBJ1-4; the D is unclear. V lost 2 bases and J lost 8, with 9 bases in between. This CDR3 has 13 residues. Germline assignment: CDR1 LGHNA and CDR2 YSLEER. The CDR3 DNA sequence: TGCGCCAGCAGCCAAAATTTCGGGGAAAAACTGTTTTTT. Protein sequence: CASSQNFGEKLFF.

V gene TRBV19 combines with J gene TRBJ1-1; D is uncertain. V shed 1 base and J shed 0 bases, with 12 bases lying between them. Germline CDR1 reads LNHDA; CDR2 reads SQIVND (reference sequence). The CDR3 is 16 residues long. CDR3 amino acids: CASSIVAVGMNTEAFF. The DNA of the CDR3 is TGTGCCAGTAGTATAGTGGCGGTAGGCATGAACACTGAAGCTTTCTTT.

The chain couples TRBV29-1 to TRBJ1-1; weak D call: TRBD1 (5 bases). V was clipped by 3 bases and J by 5 bases, with 13 bases between them. The CDR3 totals 13 residues. The germline CDR1 and CDR2 sequences are SQVTM and ANQGSEA. CDR3 nucleotide sequence: TGCAGCGTTGATAGTGGGGAGGGGACTGAAGCTTTCTTT. It codes for CSVDSGEGTEAFF.